This is a list of T cell receptor beta chains from one sample in a study of CD8 T cells in ankylosing spondylitis. Via MiXCR, TCRdb re-called the 5' RACE reads, giving one row per CDR3 protein. The sample carries some 290,000 distinct CDR3 sequences, 20% recorded once. Sequenced sample: blood, either unsorted or a sorted T cell fraction (not recorded which). These receptors were taken from a male donor with ankylosing spondylitis or in good health (not recorded which). The CDR3 runs from the conserved cysteine through the conserved F or W. Expanded clones are given a class, and other clones once, few, many or no size at all.

V gene: TRBV12-3/TRBV12-4
J gene: TRBJ2-5
clone size: -
CDR3 protein: CASSAPGTSLSYF

V gene: TRBV2
J gene: TRBJ2-3
clone size: few
CDR3 protein: CASSPARAADTQYF

V gene: TRBV5-1
J gene: TRBJ2-1
clone size: few
CDR3 protein: CASSRAQYNEQFF

V gene: TRBV27
J gene: TRBJ2-2
clone size: -
CDR3 protein: CASRRLERGGTGELFF

V gene: TRBV29-1
J gene: TRBJ2-5
clone size: -
CDR3 protein: CSAGTGGIVETQYF

V gene: TRBV28
J gene: TRBJ1-1
clone size: few
CDR3 protein: CASTPGAVDTEAFF

V gene: TRBV6-5
J gene: TRBJ1-2
clone size: few
CDR3 protein: CASSNRQGNRGYTF

V gene: TRBV9
J gene: TRBJ2-1
clone size: -
CDR3 protein: CASSVGLGLYNEQFF

V gene: TRBV12-3/TRBV12-4
J gene: TRBJ1-4
clone size: few
CDR3 protein: CASSLGQGITNEKLFF

V gene: TRBV18
J gene: TRBJ1-2
clone size: -
CDR3 protein: CASSPTDYGYTF

V gene: TRBV21-1
J gene: TRBJ2-3
clone size: -
CDR3 protein: CASSGGLASDTQYF

V gene: TRBV28
J gene: TRBJ1-1
clone size: -
CDR3 protein: CASSLAAGGASTEAFF

V gene: TRBV12-3/TRBV12-4
J gene: TRBJ2-5
clone size: -
CDR3 protein: CASSFVRQETQYF

V gene: TRBV5-6
J gene: TRBJ2-3
clone size: many
CDR3 protein: CASSFARDRGENRYF

V gene: TRBV5-1
J gene: TRBJ2-5
clone size: few
CDR3 protein: CASSWTGTGEEETQYF